This T cell receptor (beta chain) is from a study of T-cell reconstitution after alpha-beta-depleted transplantation in children. The sample holds many counts of this clonotype. The CDR3 loop spans 13 amino acids. V lost 6 bases and J 4 bases, leaving 12 bases between the germline ends. Germline loops: CDR1 MNHEY, CDR2 SMNVEV (reference sequence). Unique molecular identifiers were built into the TCRbeta library. TCRdb itself ran the PCR reads through MiXCR, one entry per CDR3 protein. This sample has about 540,000 distinct CDR3 sequences, with 15% to 20% found just once. The input for sequencing was PBMCs from the stem cell graft donor, taken from the stem cell graft. The sequence was obtained from a human donor who donated a stem cell graft to a child with acute lymphoblastic leukemia. The V call is TRBV27, the J call TRBJ1-2; possible D gene TRBD1, 6 bases. The chain's CDR3 is CASRAGVGYGYTF. CDR3 sequence (DNA): TGTGCCAGCAGGGCAGGGGTGGGCTATGGCTACACCTTC.